A selection of T cell receptor beta chains follows, all from one sample in a study of identical twins. MiXCR, applied by TCRdb to the 5' RACE reads, yields one record per CDR3 protein. The sample shows about 530,000 distinct CDR3 sequences, roughly 15% of them seen only once. The data were also submitted as part of a second study, on yellow fever vaccine responses in identical twins.

Sequences were obtained from CD4+ T cells sorted from blood. The source of these receptors is a woman between 18 and 29 years old in good health. CDR3s include the opening cysteine and the closing phenylalanine or tryptophan. D genes are given only for firm matches. Size is omitted from some rows. Given values are once, few, many or a class for expanded clones.

TRBJ2-2 TRBV27 NA NA CASSLERPSGELFF TGTGCCAGCAGTTTGGAGCGGCCCTCCGGGGAGCTGTTTTTT
TRBJ2-3 TRBV24-1 many TRBD1 CATSDPDRATDTQYF TGTGCCACCAGTGATCCCGACAGGGCGACAGATACGCAGTATTTT
TRBJ1-2 TRBV5-6 NA NA CASSLADGGNYGYTF TGTGCCAGCAGCTTGGCCGATGGAGGGAACTATGGCTACACCTTC
TRBJ2-2 TRBV5-6 few NA CASTSLPGGELFF TGTGCCAGCACCTCTCTACCCGGGGGGGAGCTGTTTTTT
TRBJ1-1 TRBV12-3/TRBV12-4 few NA CASSFGQWREAFF TGTGCCAGCAGTTTTGGGCAGTGGAGGGAAGCTTTCTTT
TRBJ2-1 TRBV4-2 few TRBD2 CASSQDLAGLSYNEQFF TGTGCCAGCAGCCAAGATCTAGCGGGGCTCTCCTACAATGAGCAGTTCTTC
TRBJ1-1 TRBV28 NA NA CASTKLLGGGTEAFF TGTGCCAGCACCAAACTTCTGGGCGGGGGCACTGAAGCTTTCTTT
TRBJ2-3 TRBV7-3 NA TRBD2 CASSRTSLTDTQYF TGTGCCAGCAGCCGGACTAGCCTCACAGATACGCAGTATTTT
TRBJ2-7 TRBV12-3/TRBV12-4 few NA CASSLVLAYEQYF TGTGCCAGCAGTTTGGTACTCGCCTACGAGCAGTACTTC
TRBJ2-5 TRBV2 once NA CASSGQQETHYF TGTGCCAGCAGTGGTCAGCAAGAGACCCATTACTTC
TRBJ2-7 TRBV10-3 NA NA CAARSAYEQYF TGTGCCGCCCGGAGCGCATACGAGCAGTACTTC
TRBJ2-2 TRBV4-1 few NA CASSQVPGLRLTGELFF TGCGCCAGCAGCCAAGTTCCGGGACTGAGGCTCACCGGGGAGCTGTTTTTT
TRBJ2-7 TRBV12-3/TRBV12-4 few TRBD2 CASSPLGKGLAGVVEQYF TGTGCCAGCAGTCCATTAGGGAAAGGACTAGCGGGAGTCGTCGAGCAGTACTTC
TRBJ2-3 TRBV7-2 NA TRBD2 CASSSRTSVADTQYF TGTGCCAGCAGCTCTCGGACTAGCGTAGCAGATACGCAGTATTTT
TRBJ1-5 TRBV6-1 NA NA CASSEPDQPQHF TGTGCCAGCAGTGAACCGGACCAGCCCCAGCATTTT
TRBJ2-1 TRBV24-1 few NA CATSDETRTNEQFF TGTGCCACCAGTGATGAGACGAGGACCAATGAGCAGTTCTTC
TRBJ2-7 TRBV12-3/TRBV12-4 few TRBD2 CASSLGPPSGRPYEQYF TGTGCCAGCAGTTTAGGGCCTCCTAGCGGGAGGCCCTACGAGCAGTACTTC
TRBJ2-2 TRBV5-1 many NA CASSAGANTGELFF TGTGCCAGCAGCGCCGGGGCCAACACCGGGGAGCTGTTTTTT
TRBJ1-1 TRBV12-3/TRBV12-4 many NA CASNHRVDWTEAFF TGTGCCAGCAACCACAGGGTCGATTGGACTGAAGCTTTCTTT
TRBJ1-5 TRBV5-6 few NA CASSLGPGQNNQPQHF TGTGCCAGCAGCTTGGGTCCTGGACAGAACAATCAGCCCCAGCATTTT
TRBJ2-1 TRBV29-1 NA TRBD2 CSVGGLAGRSSYNEQFF TGCAGCGTTGGCGGACTAGCGGGGAGAAGCTCCTACAATGAGCAGTTCTTC
TRBJ2-3 TRBV7-9 few TRBD2 CASSYLAGATDTQYF TGTGCCAGCAGCTACTTAGCGGGGGCCACAGATACGCAGTATTTT
TRBJ2-3 TRBV24-1 few TRBD2 CATSLNGLAGGGDTQYF TGTGCCACCAGTTTGAACGGGCTAGCGGGAGGTGGAGATACGCAGTATTTT
TRBJ2-5 TRBV10-1 few NA CASSTGTPRETQYF TGCGCCAGCAGTACCGGGACACCGAGGGAGACCCAGTACTTC
TRBJ2-7 TRBV9 few NA CASSPHGTPYEQYF TGTGCCAGCAGCCCCCACGGGACACCCTACGAGCAGTACTTC
TRBJ2-1 TRBV5-1 NA TRBD2 CASSVPTSGGNNEQFF TGCGCCAGCAGCGTGCCGACTAGCGGGGGAAACAATGAGCAGTTCTTC
TRBJ2-1 TRBV27 NA TRBD1 CASRGQGNNEQFF TGTGCCAGCAGAGGACAGGGGAACAATGAGCAGTTCTTC
TRBJ1-1 TRBV12-3/TRBV12-4 many NA CASSSRVFTEAFF TGTGCCAGCAGTTCCAGGGTCTTCACTGAAGCTTTCTTT
TRBJ2-7 TRBV10-3 few NA CAISDLSYEQYF TGTGCCATCAGTGACTTGTCCTACGAGCAGTACTTC
TRBJ1-2 TRBV27 once NA CASRGTSPYGYTF TGTGCCAGCCGAGGGACGTCACCATATGGCTACACCTTC
TRBJ2-3 TRBV20-1 NA TRBD2 CSASMGLATDTQYF TGCAGTGCTAGTATGGGACTAGCGACAGATACGCAGTATTTT
TRBJ2-1 TRBV29-1 NA NA CSVDLSSTYNEQFF TGCAGCGTTGACCTTAGTTCAACCTACAATGAGCAGTTCTTC
TRBJ2-2 TRBV7-8 NA TRBD2 CASSNIAGGPSGELFF TGTGCCAGCAGCAATATAGCGGGAGGGCCCTCCGGGGAGCTGTTTTTT
TRBJ1-1 TRBV5-1 NA NA CASSLGSSKNTEAFF TGCGCCAGCAGCTTGGGGTCGTCAAAGAACACTGAAGCTTTCTTT
TRBJ2-3 TRBV10-3 few TRBD1 CAITGDRADTQYF TGTGCCATCACCGGAGACAGGGCGGATACGCAGTATTTT
TRBJ2-5 TRBV12-3/TRBV12-4 few NA CASSPGPGGTQYF TGTGCCAGCAGTCCAGGGCCCGGCGGGACCCAGTACTTC
TRBJ1-1 TRBV5-1 NA NA CASTIDGNTEAFF TGCGCCAGCACGATCGATGGGAACACTGAAGCTTTCTTT
TRBJ2-3 TRBV15 NA TRBD2 CATSRDSSLAGGVTDTQYF TGTGCCACCAGCAGAGATAGTTCACTAGCGGGAGGGGTAACAGATACGCAGTATTTT
TRBJ2-7 TRBV12-3/TRBV12-4 many NA CASSRQGDLAYEQYF TGTGCCAGCAGTCGCCAAGGGGACTTAGCCTACGAGCAGTACTTC
TRBJ2-7 TRBV6-5 NA NA CASSYVGVGNEQYF TGTGCCAGCAGTTATGTGGGAGTCGGTAACGAGCAGTACTTC
TRBJ1-2 TRBV6-5 many NA CASSYSPTGVDGYTF TGTGCCAGCAGTTACTCGCCAACAGGAGTTGATGGCTACACCTTC
TRBJ2-2 TRBV6-1 few NA CASSPRVAVNTGELFF TGTGCCAGCAGTCCCCGCGTGGCGGTGAACACCGGGGAGCTGTTTTTT
TRBJ1-4 TRBV28 few NA CASGKGGGTREEKLFF TGTGCCAGCGGAAAAGGGGGAGGGACGAGGGAGGAAAAACTGTTTTTT
TRBJ2-7 TRBV28 many TRBD1 CASRRVQGAPSYEQYF TGTGCCAGCAGACGGGTACAGGGGGCTCCCTCCTACGAGCAGTACTTC
TRBJ2-2 TRBV12-3/TRBV12-4 few TRBD1 CASRTGVLTGELFF TGTGCCAGCAGGACAGGGGTTCTCACCGGGGAGCTGTTTTTT
TRBJ2-4 TRBV2 NA NA CASSEGARSKSAKNIQYF TGTGCCAGCAGTGAAGGGGCGAGGAGCAAATCAGCCAAAAACATTCAGTACTTC